Sequencing of this T cell receptor beta chain was carried out in a study of T cell responses to AZD1222 COVID-19 vaccine (dated by TCRdb to the early 2020s). For the wider study: A total of 230 or so trial participants underwent TCR sequencing, of whom approximately 210 received two doses of AZD1222 and some 26 received two doses of the MenACWY control vaccine. Trial participants were enrolled into age subgroups of 18-55, 56-69 and 70-plus years, which contained 148, 28 and 57 TCR-sequenced participants, respectively. The paper's findings and limits, for the study overall: A significant rise in spike-specific TCR breadth and depth was observed after two AZD1222 doses relative to day 0 and relative to MenACWY recipients. In the small 56-69-year group, the increase in depth fell short of significance, most likely because of low power. Conclusions about previously exposed vaccinees are limited, since just 6 or 7 AZD1222 recipients were seropositive for SARS-CoV-2 at baseline. Participants were mostly white British, with more females than males. The authors suggested clonal diversity may have been underestimated. Vaccine-associated CD4 TCRs spanned the whole spike protein, with dominant responses in regions 160-218 and 743-854. Nearly half of unique spike-specific TCRs reportedly recognized epitopes outside regions mutated in the B.1.351 and B.1.1.7 variants. No day 14 peak-response samples were available, so repertoires were characterized only after the peak T cell response.

In light of the paper, this sample's time point label describes: about 28 days (+/-7) after the second vaccine dose. AZD1222 recipients with second doses at about 4 weeks or about 12 weeks were pooled, because spike-specific TCR depth and breadth did not differ between schedules. The vaccinee samples were drawn from two UK trials, COV001 and COV002, one of which was a single-blind randomized controlled phase 2/3 trial testing AZD1222 (ChAdOx1 nCoV-19) in healthy adults. Trial participant PBMC samples were collected at day 0 and day 28 after the second dose for TCRbeta chain sequencing. Sequences SEHNR (CDR1) and FQNEAQ (CDR2) are obtained from the germline V gene (reference sequence). V loses 1 base, J loses 10 bases, and the germline ends lie 10 bases apart. The CDR3 goes from the cysteine to the phenylalanine over 12 residues. The kept DNA is CDR3 alone, 36 bases in frame from the first base. On this clone itself: The target of this receptor is not known. No base quality values were provided; no much bigger clone lies one nucleotide off.

The CDR3 regions of human TCRbeta chains were subjected to immunosequencing. The published analysis was carried out like this. Repertoire TCRs were matched against a reference library of SARS-CoV-2-specific TCRs generated with the MIRA antigen-specificity platform. Breadth meant the fraction of unique TCRs that were SARS-CoV-2-associated, whereas depth meant the fraction of total T cells that were SARS-CoV-2-associated. Each spike-specific TCR was assigned to its reactive spike region and to a CD4 or CD8 class using the MIRA data. Log10-transformed breadth and depth values were compared by one-way ANOVA with Sidak's multiple comparisons tests. TCRdb took this table from immuneACCESS and kept in-frame rearrangements with V and J called. Such tables lack part of the clones; where checked against another copy, unresolved V genes explain under half of the gap, and the rest is unexplained. V and J calls plus clone size are reproduced from that table; the DNA served to infer D and trimming. The sample table contains about 130,000 clones; only one count was recorded for over 85% of them. Roughly 1% of the sample comes from the top ten.

The sequencing here drew on peripheral blood, taken 28 days after the second AZD1222 dose. This TCR came from an adult who received the AZD1222 COVID-19 vaccine. Here the chain combines TRBV7-9 and TRBJ1-1, with the D gene call left open. The DNA is as follows: TGTGCCAGCAGCTTAGGGGTCGAAAGAGCTTTCTTT. This translates into CASSLGVERAFF.